This TCR beta chain was found in a study of blood T cell repertoires in COVID-19 (TCRdb year 2020). Broadly, across the study: The collaborator samples originated in the United States, Italy and Spain and spanned the acute and convalescent phases of COVID-19. The material from the prospective study consisted of cDNA or gDNA derived from T cells, B-cell-depleted T cells, or PBMCs. Subjects who had been exposed to COVID-19, were actively infected with it, or had recovered from it provided the deeply sampled blood TCRbeta repertoires that made up the dataset. The repertoires were released in a freely available public database intended as a resource for research on the immune response to SARS-CoV-2. The samples were drawn from two sources: the first 160 participants of the ongoing ImmuneRACE study, and fewer than 1,500 subjects contributed by 6 global collaborators. Sample metadata almost always included a de-identified subject ID, COVID-19 status, age in years and sex. Where HLA class I and class II types were available, the types were taken from metadata supplied by the sample provider, not from assay-based typing. Broader findings and caveats from the paper: The amount of clinical and demographic metadata varied by source and participant and was provided uncurated.

Collaborating institutions collected whole blood in K2EDTA tubes following their own protocols. For TCRbeta analysis, collaborator samples were shipped as frozen whole blood, as isolated PBMCs, or as DNA extracted from either sample type. TCRbeta CDR3 regions were amplified from genomic DNA using the immunoSEQ Assay, a bias-controlled multiplex PCR. From the authors' description of their analysis: The number of nucleated cells in each sample was estimated by amplification of reference gene primers within the assay. Sequence reads were collapsed and filtered to measure the absolute abundance of every unique TCRbeta CDR3 rearrangement. For each sample, productive Simpson clonality was calculated as the square root of Simpson's diversity index over productive rearrangements. TCRdb re-hosts the immuneACCESS table, in-frame sequences only. Its copies lack some clones; in the studies checked, an unresolved V gene accounts for under half of them, and the cause for the rest is not known. V, J and clone size were drawn from that table, and D and trimming were deduced from the DNA. This sample is represented by about 200,000 clones; 85% to 90% of them were singletons. Of the sample, 5% to 6.5% is held by the ten largest clones.

The CDR3 holds 14 amino acids from the cysteine to the phenylalanine. The sequence is cut down to CDR3 DNA, 42 bases in frame from base 1. From a lookup of the germline V gene, CDR1 and CDR2 are WSHSY and SAAADI. V drops 6 bases and J drops 0 bases, leaving 8 bases in between. Note on this clone: Its antigen remains undetermined. No clone much larger than this one lies a single base away; base qualities are absent.

The V and J genes are TRBV10-2 and TRBJ1-4; perhaps TRBD1 is the D gene, with 6 bases matching. This TCR came from an older man with acute or convalescent COVID-19. The specimen was peripheral blood. The CDR3: CASRDSATNEKLFF. At the DNA level, the sequence is TGCGCCAGCAGGGACAGCGCAACTAATGAAAAACTGTTTTTT.